The clone carrying this T cell receptor beta chain was seen only a few times. This record comes from a study of human T cells and chemical hapten exposure. Unique molecular identifiers were affixed to discrete cDNA molecules within the library. TCRdb ran MiXCR on the RACE reads and lists one entry per CDR3 protein. This table has over 30,000 distinct CDR3 sequences, approximately 9.5% appearing once. The time point is: patch test 3, about 24 weeks after DPC sensitization. Treatment described: therapeutic diphenylcyclopropenone sensitization with weekly scalp DPC. The starting material, unfractionated whole blood, was used for total RNA extraction. The V end was cut by 5 bases, the J end by 1 base, with 11 bases between. The CDR3 is made up of 14 amino acids. Germline loops: CDR1 MNHEY, CDR2 SVGEGT.

The source material was whole blood, sampled in connection with sensitization to the hapten diphenylcyclopropenone (DPC). The chain joins TRBV6-2 or TRBV6-3 to TRBJ1-1; D might be TRBD1 (6 bases). This TCR was sampled from a man between 50 and 59 years old with alopecia areata. Some clones in this sample may be carry-over from other donors' samples. The DNA for the CDR3 is TGTGCCAGCAGTACCCCGACAGGGAACACTGAAGCTTTCTTT. Translating it yields CASSTPTGNTEAFF.